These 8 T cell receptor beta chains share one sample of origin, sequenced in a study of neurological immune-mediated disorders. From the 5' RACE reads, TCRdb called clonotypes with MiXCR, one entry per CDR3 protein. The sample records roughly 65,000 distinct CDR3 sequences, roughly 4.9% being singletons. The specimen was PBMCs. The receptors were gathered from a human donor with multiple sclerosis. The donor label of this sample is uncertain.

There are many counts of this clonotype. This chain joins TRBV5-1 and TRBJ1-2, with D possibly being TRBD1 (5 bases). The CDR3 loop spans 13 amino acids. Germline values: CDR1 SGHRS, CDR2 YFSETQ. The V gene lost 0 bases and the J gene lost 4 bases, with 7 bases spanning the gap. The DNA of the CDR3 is TGCGCCAGCAGCTTGGACAGGATCTATGGCTACACCTTC. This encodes CASSLDRIYGYTF.

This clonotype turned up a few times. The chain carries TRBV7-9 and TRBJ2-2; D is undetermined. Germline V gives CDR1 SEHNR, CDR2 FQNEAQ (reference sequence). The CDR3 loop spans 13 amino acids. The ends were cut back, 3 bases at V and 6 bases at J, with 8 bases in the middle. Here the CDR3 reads CASSLEHSGELFF. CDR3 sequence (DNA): TGTGCCAGCAGCTTGGAGCACTCCGGGGAGCTGTTTTTT.

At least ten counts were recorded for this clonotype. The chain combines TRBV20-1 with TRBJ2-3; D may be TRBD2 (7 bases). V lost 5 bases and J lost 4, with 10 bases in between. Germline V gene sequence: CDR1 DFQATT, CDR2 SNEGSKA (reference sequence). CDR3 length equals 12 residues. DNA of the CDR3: TGCAGTGCTCCCGGGGGGCCAGATACGCAGTATTTT. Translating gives CSAPGGPDTQYF.

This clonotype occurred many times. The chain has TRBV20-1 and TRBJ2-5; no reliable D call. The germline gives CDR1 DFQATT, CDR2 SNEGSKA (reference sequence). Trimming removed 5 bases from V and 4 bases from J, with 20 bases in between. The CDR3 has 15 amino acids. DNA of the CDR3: TGCAGTGCTGGCGAGCCGTGGGGTCTTAGAGAGACCCAGTACTTC. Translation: CSAGEPWGLRETQYF.

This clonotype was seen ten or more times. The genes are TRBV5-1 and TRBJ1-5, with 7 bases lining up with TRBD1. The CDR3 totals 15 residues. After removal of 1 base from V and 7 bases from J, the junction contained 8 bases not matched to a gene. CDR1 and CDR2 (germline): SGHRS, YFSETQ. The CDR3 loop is CASSLRGGEGQPQHF. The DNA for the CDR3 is TGCGCCAGCAGCTTGCGAGGGGGCGAGGGACAGCCCCAGCATTTT.

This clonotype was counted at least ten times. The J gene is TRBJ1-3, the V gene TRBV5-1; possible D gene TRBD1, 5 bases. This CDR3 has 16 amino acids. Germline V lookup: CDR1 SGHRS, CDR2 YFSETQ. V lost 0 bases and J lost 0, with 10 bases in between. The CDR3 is CASSLGGVSSGNTIYF. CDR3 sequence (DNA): TGCGCCAGCAGCTTGGGAGGGGTGAGCTCTGGAAACACCATATATTTT.

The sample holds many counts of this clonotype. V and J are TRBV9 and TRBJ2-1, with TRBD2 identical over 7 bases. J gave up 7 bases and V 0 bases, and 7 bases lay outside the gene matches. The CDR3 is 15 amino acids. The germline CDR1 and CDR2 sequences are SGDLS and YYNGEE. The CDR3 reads CASSVGLAVINEQFF. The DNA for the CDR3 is TGTGCCAGCAGCGTAGGGCTAGCGGTGATTAATGAGCAGTTCTTC. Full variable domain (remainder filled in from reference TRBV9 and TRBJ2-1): DSGVTQTPKHLITATGQRVTLRCSPRSGDLSVYWYQQSLDQGLQFLIQYYNGEERAKGNILERFSAQQFPDLHSELNLSSLELGDSALYFCASSVGLAVINEQFFGPGTRLTVL.

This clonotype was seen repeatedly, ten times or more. The CDR3, as DNA: TGTGCCAGCAGCAGGGGTCTAGGGGGCATGAACACTGAAGCTTTCTTT. Its protein is CASSRGLGGMNTEAFF. The V call is TRBV3-1, the J call TRBJ1-1, with 7 bases that match TRBD1. The CDR3 is 16 amino acids. Per germline, CDR1 LGHDT and CDR2 YNNKEL (reference sequence). The J segment lost 0 bases and the V segment lost 5 bases, leaving 9 bases of the junction unmatched.